These 6 T cell receptor beta chains came from one sample sequenced in a study of blood T cell repertoires in COVID-19. The assay was immunoSEQ multiplex PCR, and TCRdb's table has in-frame clones only and misses some. Seen here are under 140,000 clones, over 60% observed once, and the top ten hold 16%. Sequencing was performed on peripheral blood. Receptors originate from a woman over 75 with active or convalescent COVID-19.

The chain is built from TRBV11-3 and TRBJ1-1, with D uncertain. CDR1 is SGHNT and CDR2 is YENEEA in the germline V gene. V lost 5 bases and J 1 base, leaving 17 bases between the germline ends. The CDR3 is 16 residues long. CDR3 amino acids: CASSPLQAGGNTEAFF. Written as DNA, the CDR3 is TGTGCCAGCAGCCCACTCCAGGCAGGAGGGAACACTGAAGCTTTCTTT.

This chain uses TRBV12-3 or TRBV12-4 with TRBJ2-7, with 9 bases matching TRBD1. The CDR3 totals 13 residues. The J segment lost 7 bases and the V segment lost 6 bases, leaving 7 bases of the junction unmatched. The CDR3 region has the DNA TGTGCCAGCAGCCGGGACAGGGTGAGGGAGCAGTACTTC. Protein sequence: CASSRDRVREQYF.

The gene calls are TRBV4-1 and TRBJ1-4, with D possibly matching TRBD1 (5 bases). Trimming removed 8 bases from V and 6 bases from J, with 28 bases in between. The CDR3 runs to 18 residues. Per germline, CDR1 MGHRA and CDR2 YSYEKL. In nucleotides, the CDR3 is TGCGCCAGCGCCCCGGGGGGAGGAGGCGTCAAGGGGCATGAAAAACTGTTTTTT. Translation gives CASAPGGGGVKGHEKLFF.

The chain combines TRBV15 with TRBJ2-4, with D tentatively TRBD2 (6 bases). The V end lost 3 bases, the J end lost 8 bases, and 14 bases lay between the germline ends. The CDR3 runs to 14 residues. The germline gives CDR1 LNHNV, CDR2 YYDKDF (reference sequence). CDR3 DNA sequence: TGTGCCACCAGCAGGGGAGGACTTCGGGACATTCAGTACTTC. It encodes CATSRGGLRDIQYF.

The chain has TRBV14 and TRBJ2-7; 11 bases line up with TRBD2. V gave up 2 bases and J gave up 4 bases; unmatched junction bases: 7. This CDR3 has 16 amino acids. Germline CDR1 is SGHDN and CDR2 is FVKESK. The CDR3 DNA reads as TGTGCCAGCAGCCAACTAGCGGGAGGCCTAGGTTACGAGCAGTACTTC. Its protein product is CASSQLAGGLGYEQYF. The variable domain in full, completed from reference TRBV14 and TRBJ2-7, reads EAGVTQFPSHSVIEKGQTVTLRCDPISGHDNLYWYRRVMGKEIKFLLHFVKESKQDESGMPNNRFLAERTGGTYSTLKVQPAELEDSGVYFCASSQLAGGLGYEQYFGPGTRLTVT.

The chain uses TRBV28 and TRBJ2-7; 8 positions match TRBD1. The CDR3 sequence is 14 residues long. Per the germline V gene, CDR1 is MDHEN and CDR2 is SYDVKM. With V trimmed by 6 bases and J by 0 bases, 4 bases remained unmatched. The CDR3 bases are TGTGCCAGCAGCGTTACAGGGGGCTCCTACGAGCAGTACTTC. Amino acid sequence: CASSVTGGSYEQYF.